This passage covers 30 T cell receptor beta chains from one sample sequenced in a study of response to subunit inactivated influenza vaccine. TCRdb re-called the RT-PCR reads with MiXCR, one entry per CDR3 protein. The data show 430,000 or so distinct CDR3 sequences, approximately 11% seen once. The sample consisted of PBMCs from blood, taken about 40 days after vaccination. All receptors come from a man over 45 who received an inactivated influenza vaccine.

This clonotype has ten or more counts. The chain couples TRBV6-1 to TRBJ2-5, with D perhaps matching TRBD2 (6 bases). Per germline, CDR1 MNHNS and CDR2 SASEGT. Deletions cut 5 bases from V and 5 bases from J, with 12 bases between. CDR3 length: 13 residues. CDR3 DNA: TGTGCCAGCAGTCTTGCGGCGGGGGAGACCCAGTACTTC. It encodes CASSLAAGETQYF.

This clonotype appeared a few times. This sequence joins TRBV2 and TRBJ2-3, with D possibly matching TRBD2 (5 bases). This CDR3 region has 13 residues. CDR1 and CDR2 from the germline V gene are SNHLY and FYNNEI. V lost 8 bases to trimming and J lost 1 base, with 10 bases between them. The CDR3 reads CASGSIGTDTQYF. In nucleotides, the CDR3 is TGTGCCAGCGGGAGTATTGGCACAGATACGCAGTATTTT.

This clonotype came up a few times. This sequence joins TRBV7-2 and TRBJ2-1, with 8 bases fitting TRBD2. J lost 4 bases, V lost 1 base, and 3 bases had no gene match. The CDR3 sequence is 15 residues long. CDR1 and CDR2 from the germline V gene are SGHTA and FQGNSA. The CDR3 sequence is CASSLDSGAYNEQFF. The CDR3 DNA reads TGTGCCAGCAGCTTAGATAGCGGGGCTTACAATGAGCAGTTCTTC.

The rearrangement uses TRBV6-5 and TRBJ2-7, with 9 bases that match TRBD1. Germline values: CDR1 MNHEY, CDR2 SVGAGI. The J segment lost 8 bases and the V segment lost 4 bases, leaving 12 bases of the junction unmatched. The CDR3 consists of 15 residues. The CDR3 protein is CASSLAGTGRFQQYF. DNA of the CDR3: TGTGCCAGCAGTTTAGCCGGGACAGGGAGATTTCAGCAGTACTTC.

This chain uses TRBV20-1 with TRBJ2-7; 7 positions match TRBD2. The V and J ends lost 3 bases and 6 bases, in that order; junction bases with no gene match: 14. Germline CDR1 reads DFQATT; CDR2 reads SNEGSKA (reference sequence). This CDR3 has 15 residues. The CDR3 DNA is TGCAGTGCTAGTTCGGTAGCGGGCCCTCTGCTCGAGCAGTACTTC. It yields the protein CSASSVAGPLLEQYF.

This clonotype was seen a few times. The V call is TRBV12-3 or TRBV12-4, the J call TRBJ2-2; either TRBD1 or TRBD2 may fit D (5 bases each). The V end lost 7 bases, the J end lost 0 bases, and 15 bases lay between the germline ends. This CDR3 has 16 amino acids. The CDR3 DNA follows: TGTGCCAGCAAGGAGTGGGACGCAGCGAACACCGGGGAGCTGTTTTTT. Translated, it gives CASKEWDAANTGELFF.

This clonotype was seen a handful of times. This rearrangement joins TRBV18 to TRBJ2-7; TRBD1 is a possible D gene (6 bases). Trimming stripped 3 bases from V and 3 bases from J, with 15 bases between. Germline CDR1 and CDR2: KGHSH and LQKENI. The CDR3 is 15 amino acids. CDR3 sequence (DNA): TGTGCCAGCTCACCCCCGGCCCAGGGGCGCTACGAGCAGTACTTC. Amino acid sequence: CASSPPAQGRYEQYF.

This clonotype was recorded a few times. Here the CDR3 DNA reads TGTGCCAGCAGTTATTCCGGGACTAGCGTGCCCCCTAGCACCGGGGAGCTGTTTTTT. It translates to CASSYSGTSVPPSTGELFF. This chain joins TRBV6-2 or TRBV6-3 and TRBJ2-2; 10 nucleotides line up with TRBD2. The CDR3 is 19 amino acids. Germline V gene data show CDR1 as MNHEY and CDR2 as SVGEGT. V trimming: 3 bases; J trimming: 4 bases; junction bases outside the gene matches: 14.

This clonotype was detected many times. The rearrangement links TRBV27 to TRBJ2-2; 9 bases agree with TRBD1. Trimming cost V 6 bases and J 7 bases; bases outside gene matches: 6. CDR1 is MNHEY, CDR2 SMNVEV, per germline (reference sequence). The CDR3 is made up of 14 amino acids. Here the CDR3 reads CASRGQGRIGELFF. CDR3 DNA sequence: TGTGCCAGCAGGGGACAGGGAAGGATCGGGGAGCTGTTTTTT.

This chain uses TRBV12-3 or TRBV12-4 with TRBJ1-5, with 10 bases identical to TRBD1. V shed 2 bases and J 1 base; nucleotides not matched to a gene: 2. CDR3 length: 16 residues. The CDR3 here is CASSLTTGGSNQPQHF. In DNA form, the CDR3 reads TGTGCCAGCAGTTTAACGACAGGGGGCAGCAATCAGCCCCAGCATTTT.

This chain connects TRBV3-1 to TRBJ2-1; TRBD1 matches at 10 bases. V dropped 11 bases and J dropped 6; count of bases not matched to a gene: 7. CDR3 size: 13 residues. Germline CDR1 is LGHDT and CDR2 is YNNKEL (reference sequence). The CDR3 DNA follows: TGTGCCTTTGCCAGGACAGGGGGCAATGAGCAGTTCTTC. This sequence encodes CAFARTGGNEQFF.

Only a few counts were recorded for this clonotype. The chain is built from TRBV7-6 and TRBJ2-1; D tentatively reads TRBD1 or TRBD2 (6 bases each). The V gene lost 5 bases and the J gene lost 0 bases, with 14 bases spanning the gap. The CDR3 has 16 residues. Germline V gene data show CDR1 as SGHVS and CDR2 as FNYEAQ. The CDR3 reads CASSAGHPSSYNEQFF. As DNA, the CDR3 is TGTGCCAGCAGCGCGGGACACCCCAGCTCCTACAATGAGCAGTTCTTC.

A few counts support this clonotype. This sequence joins TRBV12-3 or TRBV12-4 and TRBJ1-2; TRBD1 matches 7 bases. With V trimmed by 5 bases and J by 6 bases, 15 bases remained unmatched. CDR3 length equals 16 residues. In DNA form, the CDR3 reads TGTGCCAGCAGTCCCCTCCTCAGGACAGGACCCAATGGCTACACCTTC. Translated: CASSPLLRTGPNGYTF.

V usage is TRBV4-1 and J usage is TRBJ2-7, with 10 bases that match TRBD1. Unmatched junction bases numbered 11, after V lost 1 base and J lost 5 bases. This CDR3 has 17 amino acids. In germline, CDR1 is MGHRA, CDR2 YSYEKL. CDR3 bases: TGCGCCAGCAGCCAAGGGGGACCGGGACAGGGGAGGAACGAGCAGTACTTC. This encodes CASSQGGPGQGRNEQYF.

Ten or more counts support this clonotype. CDR3 in DNA: TGCAGTGCTAGTCTGGGACTAGCGGGAGTATACGAGCAGTACTTC. Amino acids: CSASLGLAGVYEQYF. The chain combines TRBV20-1 with TRBJ2-7, with TRBD2 matching over 14 bases. The CDR3 sequence is 15 residues long. V shed 3 bases and J 4 bases; nucleotides not matched to a gene: 5. CDR1 and CDR2 from the germline V gene are DFQATT and SNEGSKA (reference sequence).

The chain uses TRBV6-2 or TRBV6-3 and TRBJ2-4, with D perhaps matching TRBD1 (6 bases). Germline V lookup: CDR1 MNHEY, CDR2 SVGEGT. This CDR3 spans 17 amino acids. Trimming shortened V by 1 base and J by 4 bases, and 17 bases separated the two germline ends. CDR3 loop: CASSYFRVTGSKNIQYF. The CDR3 nucleotides read TGTGCCAGCAGTTACTTCCGGGTGACAGGCTCGAAAAACATTCAGTACTTC.

V and J are TRBV5-6 and TRBJ2-2, with D hard to call. This CDR3 is 13 amino acids long. Germline V gene sequence: CDR1 SGHDT, CDR2 YYEEEE. Trimming took 4 bases from V and 7 from J, leaving 11 bases between them. Written as DNA, the CDR3 is TGTGCCAGCAGCCTCCTAGGAAGCGGGGAGCTGTTTTTT. Translation: CASSLLGSGELFF.

The V call is TRBV2, the J call TRBJ2-2; TRBD1 might be the D (6 bases). V shed 7 bases and J shed 5 bases, with 14 bases lying between them. Germline V gene lookup returns CDR1 SNHLY and CDR2 FYNNEI. This CDR3 spans 14 amino acids. The CDR3 DNA follows: TGTGCCAGCAAAGGGCAGGGGCAAACCGGGGAGCTGTTTTTT. Protein sequence: CASKGQGQTGELFF.

This clonotype was observed at least ten times. The rearrangement uses TRBV5-1 and TRBJ1-4; D uncertain. Trimming took 1 base from V and 7 from J, leaving 11 bases between them. Germline V gene sequence: CDR1 SGHRS, CDR2 YFSETQ. This CDR3 is built from 14 residues. CDR3 in DNA: TGCGCCAGCAGCTTGCGGAGTTTCGGTGAAAAACTGTTTTTT. It is translated as CASSLRSFGEKLFF.

The chain carries TRBV6-2 or TRBV6-3 and TRBJ2-5, with D perhaps matching TRBD1 (5 bases). CDR1 and CDR2 from the germline V gene are MNHEY and SVGEGT. The V end lost 6 bases, the J end lost 1 base, and 15 bases lay between the germline ends. This CDR3 region has 15 residues. CDR3 protein: CASSYRLGPQETQYF. The CDR3 DNA sequence: TGTGCCAGCAGCTACAGATTGGGGCCCCAAGAGACCCAGTACTTC.

This clonotype was recorded a few times. V and J are TRBV18 and TRBJ1-5; TRBD1 aligns across 7 bases. The junction had 8 bases not matched to a gene; V was cut back by 5 bases and J by 4 bases. Looked up from germline, CDR1 is KGHSH and CDR2 is LQKENI. CDR3 size: 15 residues. The chain's CDR3 is CASSMSTGKNQPQHF. Here the CDR3 DNA reads TGTGCCAGCTCAATGTCGACAGGGAAGAATCAGCCCCAGCATTTT. Combining the CDR3 with reference TRBV18 and TRBJ1-5 gives the whole variable domain NAGVMQNPRHLVRRRGQEARLRCSPMKGHSHVYWYRQLPEEGLKFMVYLQKENIIDESGMPKERFSAEFPKEGPSILRIQQVVRGDSAAYFCASSMSTGKNQPQHFGDGTRLSIL.

This clonotype was recorded a few times. The chain carries TRBV5-1 and TRBJ2-2, with D maybe TRBD2 (6 bases). This CDR3 spans 18 amino acids. V was pared by 4 bases and J by 2 bases, with 21 bases between. CDR1 is SGHRS and CDR2 is YFSETQ in the germline V gene. The CDR3 DNA reads as TGCGCCAGCAGCACTGGAGGTTATGTAGCGGCTAACACCGGGGAGCTGTTTTTT. Translation: CASSTGGYVAANTGELFF.

This clonotype was counted ten times or more. The rearrangement joins TRBV12-3 or TRBV12-4 to TRBJ1-1; D unclear. The CDR3 spans 12 residues. The germline V and J ends were trimmed by 5 bases and 7 bases, with 11 bases remaining between them. The CDR3 DNA sequence: TGTGCCAGCAGTATCCCTCGAGGTGAAGCTTTCTTT. Translation: CASSIPRGEAFF.

The chain uses TRBV28 and TRBJ2-1; no reliable D call. Germline V lookup: CDR1 MDHEN, CDR2 SYDVKM. The CDR3 extends over 16 amino acids. V was pared by 4 bases and J by 2 bases, with 15 bases between. This chain's CDR3 is CASSSVEAITYNEQFF. In DNA, the CDR3 is TGTGCCAGCAGTTCCGTCGAGGCAATTACCTACAATGAGCAGTTCTTC.

The chain carries TRBV7-8 and TRBJ1-5; 9 positions agree with TRBD1. V gave up 2 bases and J gave up 3 bases; unmatched junction bases: 5. Germline lookup yields CDR1 SGHVS and CDR2 FQNEAQ. The CDR3 totals 16 residues. CDR3 protein: CASSLSGTGFNQPQHF. DNA for the CDR3: TGTGCCAGCAGCTTATCCGGGACAGGGTTCAATCAGCCCCAGCATTTT. The full variable domain, in which reference TRBV7-8 and TRBJ1-5 provide the parts outside the CDR3, is GAGVSQSPRYKVAKRGQDVALRCDPISGHVSLFWYQQALGQGPEFLTYFQNEAQLDKSGLPSDRFFAERPEGSVSTLKIQRTQQEDSAVYLCASSLSGTGFNQPQHFGDGTRLSIL.

Only a few counts were recorded for this clonotype. This chain joins TRBV27 and TRBJ1-6, with D unresolved. CDR1 is MNHEY, CDR2 SMNVEV, per germline (reference sequence). CDR3 size: 14 residues. V dropped 6 bases and J dropped 13 bases, with 19 bases sitting between them. CDR3 coding DNA: TGTGCCAGCAGCGCGACTGTTCGTTCCGCGCCCCTCCACTTT. Protein: CASSATVRSAPLHF.

This clonotype showed up many times. This sequence joins TRBV5-1 and TRBJ2-3; D not resolved. V lost 0 bases, J lost 1 base, and 3 bases lay in between. Germline V gene data show CDR1 as SGHRS and CDR2 as YFSETQ. The CDR3 loop spans 13 amino acids. The CDR3 DNA is TGCGCCAGCAGCTTGGACCGCACAGATACGCAGTATTTT. Translating it yields CASSLDRTDTQYF.

The chain recombines TRBV7-9 with TRBJ1-3, with D unresolved. Germline V lookup: CDR1 SEHNR, CDR2 FQNEAQ (reference sequence). Trimming cost V 5 bases and J 9 bases, with 14 bases left between them. The CDR3 consists of 13 residues. The CDR3 nucleotides read TGTGCCAGCAGCCCACAGCCCGCCAGCACCATATATTTT. The encoded protein is CASSPQPASTIYF. Filled out from reference TRBV7-9 and TRBJ1-3, the complete variable domain reads DTGVSQNPRHKITKRGQNVTFRCDPISEHNRLYWYRQTLGQGPEFLTYFQNEAQLEKSRLLSDRFSAERPKGSFSTLEIQRTEQGDSAMYLCASSPQPASTIYFGEGSWLTVV.

The V gene is TRBV20-1, the J gene TRBJ1-2, with 9 bases fitting TRBD1. Germline values: CDR1 DFQATT, CDR2 SNEGSKA (reference sequence). Unmatched junction bases numbered 4, after V lost 5 bases and J lost 0 bases. This CDR3 has 14 residues. The CDR3 loop reads CSARDRVANYGYTF. In nucleotides, the CDR3 is TGCAGTGCTCGGGACAGGGTCGCTAACTATGGCTACACCTTC.

This clonotype was counted between two and nine times. The chain uses TRBV20-1 and TRBJ2-3; 14 bases agree with TRBD2. In germline, CDR1 is DFQATT, CDR2 SNEGSKA (reference sequence). The junction had 2 bases not matched to a gene; V was cut back by 3 bases and J by 6 bases. The CDR3 runs to 14 residues. The CDR3 sequence: CSASGTSGSDTQYF. The CDR3 DNA is TGCAGTGCTAGCGGGACTAGCGGGAGTGATACGCAGTATTTT.